Sequencing of this T cell receptor beta chain was carried out in a study of T-cell memory formation after mild COVID-19. This clonotype has more than one count but fewer than ten. 5'RACE primed from the constant segment yielded TCR alpha and TCR beta cDNA libraries bearing sample barcodes and UMIs. TCRdb recomputed calls from the 5' RACE reads with MiXCR, one row per CDR3 protein. The sample has about 150,000 distinct CDR3 sequences, under 15% seen once. The CDR3 spans 14 residues. Looked up from germline, CDR1 is SEHNR and CDR2 is FQNEAQ (reference sequence). Trimming shortened V by 1 base and J by 5 bases, and 10 bases separated the two germline ends.

Source material: PBMCs or a T cell subset sorted from them (not recorded which). The chain uses TRBV7-9 and TRBJ2-3; D gene ambiguous. The receptor comes from a man younger than 30 who had mild COVID-19 (a few samples of this study predate the infection). Cell type and time point are not known. CDR3 DNA sequence: TGTGCCAGCAGCTTAGGGTTCGTCTTAGATACGCAGTATTTT. As protein: CASSLGFVLDTQYF.